This entry lists 3 T cell receptor beta chains sequenced from one sample in a study of siplizumab effects on memory and regulatory T cells. Here immunoSEQ multiplex PCR was the method, and the copy in TCRdb shows in-frame clones only, minus some. Of roughly 75,000 clones in the sample, 93% were seen once. Source material: CD8+ T cells sorted from blood. The receptors originated from a human donor in good health.

The chain combines TRBV6-6 with TRBJ1-2; possible D gene TRBD1, 6 bases. The CDR3 covers 15 residues. Germline CDR1 is MNHNY and CDR2 is SVGAGI (reference sequence). Trimming stripped 0 bases from V and 4 bases from J, with 12 bases between. Here the CDR3 DNA reads TGTGCCAGCAGTTACTCTGCCGGGACAACCTATGGCTACACCTTC. This gives the protein CASSYSAGTTYGYTF.

This chain uses TRBV13 with TRBJ1-6, with D unresolved. CDR1 and CDR2 from the germline V gene are PRHDT and FYEKMQ (reference sequence). The CDR3 has 16 residues. Deletions cut 4 bases from V and 1 base from J, with 11 bases between. The CDR3 spells CASSSLEISYNSPLHF. CDR3 sequence (DNA): TGTGCCAGCAGCTCACTAGAAATTTCCTATAATTCACCCCTCCACTTT.

The chain uses TRBV5-4 and TRBJ1-1; D unresolved. The CDR3 runs to 15 residues. Germline V gives CDR1 SGHNT, CDR2 YYREEE (reference sequence). The V and J ends lost 1 base and 4 bases respectively, with 14 bases between them. CDR3 DNA sequence: TGTGCCAGCAGCTTGATACAAAGGATGGGCACTGAAGCTTTCTTT. Translating gives CASSLIQRMGTEAFF.